The present entry profiles one TCR beta chain with its context. Its antigen is unknown. This sample also contains other DNA sequences that code for the same CDR3. Germline assignment: CDR1 MDHEN and CDR2 SYDVKM. The CDR3 is made up of 13 amino acids. Trimming removed 5 bases from V and 0 bases from J, with 6 bases in between. This record belongs to a study of brain T cells in children with intractable seizures. General study findings and limits: Viral specificity was inferred only from CDR3 similarity; HCMV serostatus was unknown. Clones missing pre-surgery may reflect undersampling of that blood sample.

Profiling relied on immunoSEQ multiplex PCR, and the TCRdb table lists in-frame clones only, not all of them. The table shows tens of thousands of clones, with approximately 95% occurring only once. Only cases whose brain tissue showed the highest T cell transcript signatures were sequenced. Pre-surgery treatment included at least one anti-epileptic drug. Sample: peripheral blood, taken at surgery. This receptor was identified in a boy younger than two with focal cortical dysplasia and intractable seizures. The V gene is TRBV28, the J gene TRBJ2-3; no firm D call. The CDR3 sequence: CASSPPSTDTQYF. The CDR3 nucleotides are TGTGCCAGCAGTCCCCCCAGCACAGATACGCAGTATTTT. Combining the CDR3 with reference TRBV28 and TRBJ2-3 gives the whole variable domain DVKVTQSSRYLVKRTGEKVFLECVQDMDHENMFWYRQDPGLGLRLIYFSYDVKMKEKGDIPEGYSVSREKKERFSLILESASTNQTSMYLCASSPPSTDTQYFGPGTRLTVL.